The following is a TCR beta chain sequence with its context. The antigen remains undetermined. The CDR3 has 15 amino acids. From germline, CDR1 is MNHNS and CDR2 SASEGT. Trimming took 4 bases from V and 1 from J; bases not matched to a gene: 6. In the PCR, 60 Vbeta and 13 Jbeta primers were used. Measured with immunoSEQ multiplex PCR; TCRdb has only the in-frame clones, and not every one. The sample contains about 40,000 clones, almost 70% of which appear only once. The data were taken from a study of cytomegalovirus exposure and HLA in healthy donors. Whole-study findings and limits: Later analysis identified a missense DCLRE1C variant that was linked to TCR beta V- and J-gene trimming.

The source material was PBMCs. The chain couples TRBV6-1 to TRBJ2-7; 8 bases map to TRBD1. The TCR comes from a middle-aged man in good health and CMV-seronegative. CDR3 residues: CASSVTGQVSYEQYF. The CDR3 coding sequence is TGTGCCAGCAGTGTTACGGGACAGGTGTCCTACGAGCAGTACTTC.